This is a list of T cell receptor beta chains from one sample in a study of Graves' ophthalmopathy and Graves' hyperthyroidism. TCRdb processed the multiplex PCR reads anew with MiXCR; each CDR3 protein has one entry. The table lists 450,000 or so distinct CDR3 sequences, around 15% of them singletons, with 9.5% to 10% in the top ten. Input material: blood. The receptors were sampled from a woman in her twenties or thirties with Graves' ophthalmopathy. CDR3s include the opening cysteine and the closing phenylalanine or tryptophan. D genes are given only for firm matches. Some rows have no size entry. The others give once, few or many, or a class for an expanded clone.

d_call j_call clone_size v_call cdr3_nt cdr3_aa
NA TRBJ2-7 many TRBV7-9 TGTGCCAGCAGCTTAGCCGAGAGGGAGCAGTACTTC CASSLAEREQYF
NA TRBJ2-7 many TRBV28 TGTGCCAGCAGTTTCGTGAGGCCGCCCTACGAGCAGTACTTC CASSFVRPPYEQYF
NA TRBJ2-2 many TRBV7-9 TGTGCCAGCAGCATCCCCAGGGGGAACACCGGGGAGCTGTTTTTT CASSIPRGNTGELFF
TRBD1 TRBJ1-6 many TRBV12-3/TRBV12-4 TGTGCCAGCAGCCGACAGGGCCGCTCACCCCTCCACTTT CASSRQGRSPLHF
NA TRBJ2-5 many TRBV10-3 TGTGCCATCAAAGGCGGGGGCAACGTAGAGACCCAGTACTTC CAIKGGGNVETQYF
NA TRBJ1-5 NA TRBV25-1 TGTGCCAGCAGTGATTTAGGGGATAATCAGCCCCAGCATTTT CASSDLGDNQPQHF
NA TRBJ1-6 NA TRBV19 TGTGCCAGTACCCCTGACAACTCCTATAATTCACCCCTCCACTTT CASTPDNSYNSPLHF
NA TRBJ1-2 many TRBV12-3/TRBV12-4 TGTGCCAGCAGTAGCGGTCCAGGGGCCCTAATCTTC CASSSGPGALIF
NA TRBJ1-5 many TRBV6-1 TGTGCCAGCATTGGGGCAAATCAGCCCCAGCATTTT CASIGANQPQHF
NA TRBJ1-3 NA TRBV20-1 TGCAGTGCTAGAAGGCCGGGGGCCAAATCTTCTGGAAACACCATATATTTT CSARRPGAKSSGNTIYF
TRBD1 TRBJ1-2 many TRBV6-5 TGTGCCAGCAGCCCCACAGGGGCTGGCTACACCTTC CASSPTGAGYTF
NA TRBJ2-2 NA TRBV14 TGTGCCAGCAGCCCAGTGAGGACCAACACCGGGGAGCTGTTTTTT CASSPVRTNTGELFF
NA TRBJ2-7 many TRBV6-5 TGTGCCAGCAGTTACGAGGTGGGCACCCACTACGAGCAGTACTTC CASSYEVGTHYEQYF
NA TRBJ1-2 few TRBV12-3/TRBV12-4 TGTGCCAGCAGTCAAGGGGTGGCCTATGGCTACACCTTC CASSQGVAYGYTF
NA TRBJ1-2 many TRBV7-2 TGTGCCAGCAGCTTGGAGACCGGGGGCTACACCTTC CASSLETGGYTF
TRBD1 TRBJ1-2 many TRBV19 TGTGCCAGTAGTACTACGTGGACAGGGAATCACTATGGCTACACCTTC CASSTTWTGNHYGYTF
TRBD1 TRBJ2-5 many TRBV27 TGTGCCAAAGACAGGGGTTGTTGGTACCAAGAGACCCAGTACTTC CAKDRGCWYQETQYF
NA TRBJ2-2 many TRBV5-1 TGCGCCAGCAGCCTTCGGACGGTTCTGAACACCGGGGAGCTGTTTTTT CASSLRTVLNTGELFF
TRBD1 TRBJ1-6 many TRBV6-5 TGTGCCAGCACCGGACAGGGGTTAGATGGTTCTCTTCCTTCACCCCTCCACTTT CASTGQGLDGSLPSPLHF
TRBD1 TRBJ1-1 many TRBV12-3/TRBV12-4 TGTGCCAGCAGTGACAGGGGGAGGGACACTGAAGCTTTCTTT CASSDRGRDTEAFF
NA TRBJ2-5 many TRBV9 TGTGCCAGCGGTCTAGGGAGGCAAGAGACCCAGTACTTC CASGLGRQETQYF
TRBD1 TRBJ1-2 once TRBV7-2 TGTGCCAGCAGCCCCGACAGGGTTCGGGCCTACACCTTC CASSPDRVRAYTF
NA TRBJ1-1 many TRBV24-1 TGTGCCACCAGTGATTTGTCGGGGAACACTGAAGCTTTCTTT CATSDLSGNTEAFF
NA TRBJ2-2 many TRBV2 TGTGCCAGCAGTGCCGATTATACCGGGGAGCTGTTTTTT CASSADYTGELFF
NA TRBJ1-2 many TRBV12-3/TRBV12-4 TGTGCCAGCAGTTTAGACAGGGCTGCCTATGGCTACACCTTC CASSLDRAAYGYTF
NA TRBJ2-1 few TRBV27 TGTGTGGTGGGGGACTCCCTCGGAGAGCAGTTCTTC CVVGDSLGEQFF
TRBD1 TRBJ1-1 NA TRBV6-1 TGTGCCAGCACCGAGACAGGGTTGGGGGGAACTGAAGCTTTCTTT CASTETGLGGTEAFF
TRBD1 TRBJ2-7 many TRBV11-2 TGTGCCAGCAGCATAGGGACAGGGGCCTACGAGCAGTACTTC CASSIGTGAYEQYF
TRBD1 TRBJ1-1 few TRBV6-2/TRBV6-3 TGTGCCAGCAGTCGGTCCAGGGGGCAGACTGAAGCTTTCTTT CASSRSRGQTEAFF
NA TRBJ2-5 few TRBV11-2 TGTGCCAGCAGCTACGACAGGCAAGAGACCCAGTACTTC CASSYDRQETQYF
NA TRBJ1-5 many TRBV14 TGTGCCAGCTCGGGGGGCATCTATCAGCCCCAGCATTTT CASSGGIYQPQHF
TRBD1 TRBJ1-1 many TRBV19 TGTGCCAGTAGTGGACACCGACAGGGGAATCAAGGCGCTGAAGCTTTCTTT CASSGHRQGNQGAEAFF
NA TRBJ1-5 few TRBV18 TGTGCCACCAAGACAGGCAATCAGTCCCAGCATTTT CATKTGNQSQHF
TRBD1 TRBJ2-7 NA TRBV7-9 TGTGCCAGCAGCTTAGGAGGGACAGGAAGTTCCGAGCAGTACTTC CASSLGGTGSSEQYF
TRBD2 TRBJ2-1 many TRBV2 TGTGCCAGCAGTGAGGCTAGCGGGGGGCGGAAGTTCTTC CASSEASGGRKFF
TRBD1 TRBJ2-7 many TRBV13 TGTGCCAGCAGCTTGAACAGGGGATACGGGACCTACGAGCAGTACTTC CASSLNRGYGTYEQYF
NA TRBJ1-5 many TRBV28 TGTGCCAGCAGAACGGACAGCAATAGCAATCAGCCCCAGCATTTT CASRTDSNSNQPQHF
NA TRBJ2-3 many TRBV20-1 TGCAGTGCTCGTCGGGACTCACGAGATACGCAGTATTTT CSARRDSRDTQYF
NA TRBJ1-6 few TRBV20-1 TGCAGTGCTAGAGGGCTGAGGGCGGGGAGGAATTCACACCTCCACTTT CSARGLRAGRNSHLHF
NA TRBJ2-5 many TRBV19 TGTGCCAGTAGTATGAGGACTTACAAAGAGACCCAGTACTTC CASSMRTYKETQYF